A selection of T cell receptor beta chains follows, all from one sample in a study of cytomegalovirus exposure and HLA in healthy donors. The repertoire was sequenced with immunoSEQ multiplex PCR; TCRdb's copy has only in-frame clones and lacks some. The sample has 100,000 to 120,000 clones, 12% to 15% seen once; the top ten hold approximately 0.8%. Sequencing was carried out using PBMCs. These receptors all stem from a female donor in good health and CMV-seronegative. Both conserved end residues are part of each CDR3. Each record gives: CDR3 protein, V gene, D gene. The D gene is left open where the match is weak.

CASSLVWTGTRSYNEQFF | TRBV7-2 | TRBD2
CASKGAYEQYF | TRBV6-5 | NA
CASSQVVSGRNGETQYF | TRBV4-2 | TRBD2
CASSRQRTVTSNTEAFF | TRBV7-2 | NA
CASSLRPPSSYNSPLHF | TRBV5-4 | NA
CASSLVGGVSPLHF | TRBV7-9 | NA
CASSQGFQGYGYTF | TRBV4-3 | NA
CASRGSNQPQHF | TRBV6-6 | NA
CASSYRQAYNSPLHF | TRBV6-5 | NA
CASSEDRSSYNEQFF | TRBV25-1 | NA
CATSRDLTSGSTEQYF | TRBV15 | TRBD2
CASSQGAGGIYEQFF | TRBV4-3 | TRBD2
CASSYDRGTSGNTIYF | TRBV6-6 | TRBD1
CASSQFPGLALNEQFF | TRBV4-1 | TRBD2
CASSQDRAGALNTEAFF | TRBV4-3 | NA
CASRPSPGTGEVRAFF | TRBV7-9 | TRBD1
CASSLTSYSGISYEQYF | TRBV5-1 | NA
CASSLEVNYYGYTF | TRBV5-6 | NA
CASSYGPNYEQYF | TRBV6-5 | NA
CASSFGEGPQHF | TRBV28 | NA
CASSEVGTAYEKLFF | TRBV25-1 | TRBD1
CASSTFRGTSANFTGELFF | TRBV7-6 | TRBD2
CASRALTGLEKQPQHF | TRBV2 | TRBD1
CASSHITGDTQYF | TRBV11-3 | NA
CASSELAGGGPVLDNEQFF | TRBV2 | TRBD2
CASSIVADPSYEQYF | TRBV19 | NA
CASSQDPTGGGNSPLHF | TRBV4-3 | TRBD1
CASSLWDRGHQPQHF | TRBV5-6 | TRBD1
CASSQEGSATGYDEQYF | TRBV4-2 | TRBD1
CASSYSNPGSGNTIYF | TRBV6-5 | NA
CASSSRERGNQPQHF | TRBV6-6 | NA
CTSSQDRKTGLRTEAFF | TRBV1 | NA
CASSPGGGAYEAFF | TRBV11-3 | NA
CASSQTWIRATDTQYF | TRBV4-2 | NA
CASSPGPGGEVSLYGYTF | TRBV4-3 | NA
CSVVGQGATNEKLFF | TRBV29-1 | TRBD1
CASSLVGDAGYTF | TRBV5-1 | NA
CAWSVGGPEKLFF | TRBV30 | TRBD1
CASSILYEQYF | TRBV7-2 | NA
CASSLVSLPYEQYF | TRBV7-9 | NA
CASSSQQGIQPQHF | TRBV7-9 | TRBD1
CASSPDSLYQFF | TRBV6-5 | NA